Listed below are T cell receptor beta chains from one sample, sequenced in a study of CD8 T cells in Susac syndrome. Each CDR3 protein gets one entry after TCRdb re-called the immunoSEQ multiplex PCR reads with MiXCR. Here the sample spans about 71,000 distinct CDR3 sequences, just over 95% being singletons. Sequencing used CD4+ T cells from PBMCs. All receptors derive from a human donor with multiple sclerosis. Both conserved end residues are part of each CDR3. A D gene is named only where the DNA matches it firmly. Part of the rows lack a size; the others show once, few, many or a class for expanded clones.

J gene,V gene,D gene,clone size,CDR3 DNA,CDR3 protein
TRBJ2-2,TRBV9,-,-,TGTGCCAGCAGCGTATTGTCCCAGGGAGAAAAAACCGGGGAGCTGTTTTTT,CASSVLSQGEKTGELFF
TRBJ1-5,TRBV3-1,-,-,TGTGCCAGCAGCCCGGGACCGGACAATCAGCCCCAGCATTTT,CASSPGPDNQPQHF
TRBJ1-2,TRBV2,-,-,TGTGCCAGCACCCCAGGGGACTATGGCTACACCTTC,CASTPGDYGYTF
TRBJ2-7,TRBV30,-,-,TGTGCCTGGAGTGGGGGCAGGGCAGCCTACGAGCAGTACTTC,CAWSGGRAAYEQYF
TRBJ2-7,TRBV5-1,TRBD1,-,TGCGCCAGCAGCTTGTCAGGGGGTGTATCGGGAGAGCAGTACTTC,CASSLSGGVSGEQYF
TRBJ2-1,TRBV5-1,TRBD2,-,TGCGCCAGCAGCTTGGATGCGGGAGGCTACAATGAGCAGTTCTTC,CASSLDAGGYNEQFF
TRBJ1-1,TRBV6-2/TRBV6-3,-,-,TGTGCCAGCAGTTCACCGTCAGGGATGAACACTGAAGCTTTCTTT,CASSSPSGMNTEAFF
TRBJ2-3,TRBV6-1,TRBD2,-,TGTGCCAGCGCATCTTTAGGGACTAGCGGCGCAGATACGCAGTATTTT,CASASLGTSGADTQYF
TRBJ2-6,TRBV7-9,-,once,TGTGCCAGCAGCTTAGGAGTCGCTGGGGCCAACGTCCTGACTTTC,CASSLGVAGANVLTF
TRBJ1-1,TRBV20-1,-,-,TGCAGTGCCAGGGGAGGCTCGAACACTGAAGCTTTCTTT,CSARGGSNTEAFF
TRBJ2-5,TRBV25-1,TRBD2,-,TGTGCCAGCAGTGGGGCCCTCGGGGGGGGACACGCTCAAGAGACCCAGTACTTC,CASSGALGGGHAQETQYF
TRBJ2-3,TRBV6-5,-,-,TGTGCCAGCAGGGAGACAGGACCTAGCACAGATACGCAGTATTTT,CASRETGPSTDTQYF
TRBJ1-2,TRBV4-3,-,once,TGCGCCAGCAGCCAAGGAGGGGGGTATGGCTACACCTTC,CASSQGGGYGYTF
TRBJ2-3,TRBV4-1,-,-,TGCGCCAGCAGCCAAGTTCTAGCAACAGATACGCAGTATTTT,CASSQVLATDTQYF
TRBJ1-2,TRBV29-1,-,-,TGCAGCGTTGGACAGGCCACCTATGGCTACACCTTC,CSVGQATYGYTF